Below, 23 T cell receptor beta chains from the same sample are listed, as sequenced in a study of graft-versus-host responses after intestinal transplantation. TCRdb's table, derived via immunoSEQ multiplex PCR, lists solely in-frame clones and lacks some. Among some 130,000 clones listed, around 94% were seen once. Their specific antigens are unknown. This specimen was unstimulated CD4+ T cells sorted from spleen or lymph node cells, taken before intestinal transplant. The receptors were sampled from a human donor who received an intestinal transplant.

The rearrangement joins TRBV18 to TRBJ2-7; 11 bases match TRBD1. With V trimmed by 4 bases and J by 4 bases, 6 bases remained unmatched. Looked up from germline, CDR1 is KGHSH and CDR2 is LQKENI. The CDR3 covers 15 residues. CDR3 bases: TGTGCCAGCTCACGGACAGGGGGCCGGGGTTACGAGCAGTACTTC. This encodes CASSRTGGRGYEQYF.

V gene TRBV7-2 combines with J gene TRBJ1-5; 7 nucleotides agree with TRBD1. V lost 4 bases to trimming and J lost 5 bases; unmatched junction nucleotides: 2. The V gene's germline CDR1 is SGHTA and CDR2 FQGNSA. The CDR3 covers 13 residues. CDR3 DNA sequence: TGTGCCAGCAGCTCCGACAGGGATCAGCCCCAGCATTTT. As protein: CASSSDRDQPQHF.

This rearrangement joins TRBV5-8 to TRBJ2-5; D gene unclear. V gave up 0 bases and J gave up 1 base, with 13 bases separating them. This CDR3 spans 16 amino acids. Germline loops: CDR1 SGHTS, CDR2 YDEGEE. This chain's CDR3 is CASSLAPLPIQETQYF. CDR3 DNA sequence: TGTGCCAGCAGCTTGGCCCCGCTACCTATCCAAGAGACCCAGTACTTC.

This chain connects TRBV9 to TRBJ1-5; D not resolved. The V end was cut by 0 bases, the J end by 2 bases, with 9 bases between. CDR1 is SGDLS, CDR2 YYNGEE, per germline. The CDR3 runs to 15 residues. This chain's CDR3 is CASSVDGVGNQPQHF. The CDR3 region has the DNA TGTGCCAGCAGCGTAGACGGGGTCGGCAATCAGCCCCAGCATTTT.

V is TRBV19 and J is TRBJ2-3, with D possibly TRBD1 on 5 matching bases. The germline gives CDR1 LNHDA, CDR2 SQIVND (reference sequence). V was trimmed by 5 bases and J by 2 bases, leaving 11 bases between them. There are 14 residues in the CDR3. The CDR3 loop is CASSPRTFTDTQYF. CDR3 nucleotides: TGTGCCAGTAGTCCCCGGACATTCACAGATACGCAGTATTTT.

The chain employs TRBV7-6 and TRBJ2-7, with 10 bases aligning to TRBD1. CDR3 size: 18 residues. Germline lookup yields CDR1 SGHVS and CDR2 FNYEAQ. V lost 2 bases, J lost 3 bases, and 13 bases stayed unmatched. CDR3 in amino acids: CASSLSAPDRGRGYEQYF. DNA of the CDR3: TGTGCCAGCAGCTTATCAGCCCCCGACAGGGGGCGAGGCTACGAGCAGTACTTC.

The chain uses TRBV25-1 and TRBJ1-3; TRBD1 might be the D (6 bases). The CDR3 sequence is 15 residues long. Trimming removed 8 bases at V and 1 base at J, with 15 bases between. Germline V lookup: CDR1 MGHDK, CDR2 SYGVNS. This CDR3 is CASGGAPGSGNTIYF. DNA of the CDR3: TGTGCCAGCGGGGGGGCCCCAGGGTCTGGAAACACCATATATTTT.

This chain joins TRBV29-1 and TRBJ2-1, with D perhaps TRBD2 (5 bases). CDR3 size: 15 residues. Germline CDR1 and CDR2: SQVTM and ANQGSEA. The V and J ends lost 4 bases and 0 bases respectively, with 13 bases between them. The DNA for the CDR3 is TGCAGCGTTGTCTGGCTAGCCTTCTCCTACAATGAGCAGTTCTTC. It specifies CSVVWLAFSYNEQFF.

The V call is TRBV5-6, the J call TRBJ2-3; D gene ambiguous. V was cut by 6 bases and J by 1 base, with 9 bases left in between. This CDR3 is 13 amino acids long. Germline values: CDR1 SGHDT, CDR2 YYEEEE. In DNA, the CDR3 is TGTGCCAGCACCATCCGGGGCACAGATACGCAGTATTTT. This encodes CASTIRGTDTQYF.

This CDR3 is CASSLRQGQAEAFF. CDR3 in DNA: TGTGCCAGCAGCTTGAGGCAGGGGCAGGCTGAAGCTTTCTTT. The chain carries TRBV5-4 and TRBJ1-1; possibly TRBD1 for D (6 bases). Germline-derived CDR1 and CDR2 are SGHNT and YYREEE (reference sequence). The V end was cut by 1 base, the J end by 6 bases, with 13 bases between. The length of the CDR3 is 14 residues.

The chain is built from TRBV6-1 and TRBJ2-5; 8 nucleotides line up with TRBD2. Unmatched junction bases numbered 4, after V lost 3 bases and J lost 4 bases. This CDR3 spans 14 amino acids. The germline V gene has CDR1 MNHNS and CDR2 SASEGT. In nucleotides, the CDR3 is TGTGCCAGCAGTGAGGGACTAGGGCCAGAGACCCAGTACTTC. Residues: CASSEGLGPETQYF.

The chain employs TRBV18 and TRBJ1-5, with D tentatively TRBD1 (6 bases). The CDR3 covers 15 residues. The V end lost 1 base, the J end lost 0 bases, and 7 bases lay between the germline ends. CDR1 KGHSH and CDR2 LQKENI come from the germline V gene. Here the CDR3 reads CASSPQGDSNQPQHF. CDR3 DNA: TGTGCCAGCTCACCACAGGGGGATAGCAATCAGCCCCAGCATTTT.

J is TRBJ2-2 and V is TRBV27; 8 bases match TRBD1. The germline V gene has CDR1 MNHEY and CDR2 SMNVEV (reference sequence). The CDR3 totals 17 residues. J gave up 4 bases and V 3 bases, and 10 bases lay outside the gene matches. CDR3 amino acids: CASSLWGPGQGTGELFF. The CDR3 nucleotides are TGTGCCAGCAGTTTGTGGGGGCCAGGACAGGGCACCGGGGAGCTGTTTTTT.

This chain connects TRBV9 to TRBJ2-1, with 8 bases lining up with TRBD2. V was pared by 7 bases and J by 6 bases, with 9 bases of the junction left unmatched. Per the germline V gene, CDR1 is SGDLS and CDR2 is YYNGEE. The CDR3 is made up of 14 amino acids. The CDR3 sequence: CASSRTSQSNEQFF. The DNA of the CDR3 is TGTGCCAGCTCCAGGACTAGCCAGAGCAATGAGCAGTTCTTC.

The rearrangement joins TRBV7-3 to TRBJ2-1, with D hard to call. V was cut by 6 bases and J by 2 bases, with 11 bases left in between. From germline, CDR1 is SGHTA and CDR2 FQGTGA. This CDR3 comprises 14 residues. The CDR3, as DNA: TGTGCCAGCAGGTCCGTTGTTCCCTACAATGAGCAGTTCTTC. Translating it yields CASRSVVPYNEQFF.

The V call is TRBV7-8, the J call TRBJ2-5; D assignment may be TRBD1 or TRBD2 (6 bases each). CDR3 length: 12 amino acids. Trimming removed 5 bases at V and 5 bases at J, with 9 bases between. The germline CDR1 and CDR2 sequences are SGHVS and FQNEAQ. Written as DNA, the CDR3 is TGTGCCAGCAGCATAGGGGGGGAGACCCAGTACTTC. Encoded protein: CASSIGGETQYF.

The chain employs TRBV6-1 and TRBJ2-7; 8 bases align to TRBD1. This CDR3 is 13 amino acids long. The V gene end was trimmed by 1 base and the J gene end by 6 bases; junction bases not matched to a gene: 2. Germline CDR1 is MNHNS and CDR2 is SASEGT. CDR3 in DNA: TGTGCCAGCAGTGAAGGGGACAGGAGCGAGCAGTACTTC. Translation: CASSEGDRSEQYF.

This rearrangement joins TRBV9 to TRBJ2-7; 7 nucleotides align to TRBD2. The V gene end was trimmed by 7 bases and the J gene end by 3 bases; junction bases not matched to a gene: 10. Germline CDR1 reads SGDLS; CDR2 reads YYNGEE. CDR3 length equals 14 residues. The CDR3: CASGRAASGYEQYF. The CDR3 DNA reads TGTGCCAGCGGCAGAGCGGCTAGCGGCTACGAGCAGTACTTC.

The chain employs TRBV6-1 and TRBJ1-2; a possible D gene is TRBD1 (5 bases). Germline lookup yields CDR1 MNHNS and CDR2 SASEGT. Trimming shortened V by 0 bases and J by 2 bases, and 10 bases separated the two germline ends. The CDR3 has 15 residues. CDR3: CASSEAQAGNYGYTF. The CDR3 DNA sequence: TGTGCCAGCAGTGAAGCCCAGGCAGGGAACTATGGCTACACCTTC.

This clone has a single count. This sequence joins TRBV30 and TRBJ2-1; D might be TRBD1 (7 bases). Germline-derived CDR1 and CDR2 are GTSNPN and SVGIG (reference sequence). V shed 3 bases and J shed 12 bases, with 27 bases lying between them. There are 16 residues in the CDR3. The CDR3 loop is CAWRPSLGRGVVGQFF. CDR3 bases: TGTGCCTGGAGGCCCAGCTTGGGCAGGGGGGTGGTGGGGCAGTTCTTC.

The chain combines TRBV7-6 with TRBJ2-5, with 15 bases that match TRBD2. The CDR3 has 18 amino acids. The germline CDR1 and CDR2 sequences are SGHVS and FNYEAQ. V lost 5 bases, J lost 0 bases, and 7 bases stayed unmatched. The CDR3 protein is CASSQRGLAGGYQETQYF. CDR3 sequence (DNA): TGTGCCAGCAGCCAACGGGGACTAGCGGGGGGATACCAAGAGACCCAGTACTTC.

V usage is TRBV5-1 and J usage is TRBJ1-6, with 9 bases that match TRBD1. Germline V gene data show CDR1 as SGHRS and CDR2 as YFSETQ. Trimming took 4 bases from V and 10 from J; bases not matched to a gene: 12. The CDR3 contains 16 residues. CDR3 sequence: CASSDPYRGRLSPLHF. Written as DNA, the CDR3 is TGCGCCAGCAGCGACCCCTACAGGGGGCGTTTATCACCCCTCCACTTT.

The genes are TRBV29-1 and TRBJ1-3; 7 bases match TRBD1. The CDR3 consists of 13 residues. Germline V lookup: CDR1 SQVTM, CDR2 ANQGSEA. The V gene end was trimmed by 4 bases and the J gene end by 4 bases; junction bases not matched to a gene: 4. CDR3 sequence reads: CSVGTGGGNTIYF. The DNA for the CDR3 is TGCAGCGTTGGGACAGGCGGGGGAAACACCATATATTTT.